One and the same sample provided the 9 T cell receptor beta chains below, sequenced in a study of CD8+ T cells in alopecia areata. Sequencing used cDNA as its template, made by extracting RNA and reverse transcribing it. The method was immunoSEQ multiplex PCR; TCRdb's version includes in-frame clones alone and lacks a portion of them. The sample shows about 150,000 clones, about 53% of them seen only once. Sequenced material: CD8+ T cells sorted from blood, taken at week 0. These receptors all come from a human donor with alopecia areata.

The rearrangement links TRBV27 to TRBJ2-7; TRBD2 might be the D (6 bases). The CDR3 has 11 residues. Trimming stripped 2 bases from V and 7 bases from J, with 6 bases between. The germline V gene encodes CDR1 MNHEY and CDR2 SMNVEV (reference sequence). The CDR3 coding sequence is TGTGCCAGCAGTTTAGGGGGGGAGCAGTACTTC. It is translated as CASSLGGEQYF.

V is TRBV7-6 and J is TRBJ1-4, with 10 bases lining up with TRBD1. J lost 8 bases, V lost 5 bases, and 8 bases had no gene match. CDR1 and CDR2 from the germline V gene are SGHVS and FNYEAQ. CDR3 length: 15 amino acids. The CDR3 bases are TGTGCCAGCAGCGGCGAGGGACAGGGGCACGAAAAACTGTTTTTT. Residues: CASSGEGQGHEKLFF.

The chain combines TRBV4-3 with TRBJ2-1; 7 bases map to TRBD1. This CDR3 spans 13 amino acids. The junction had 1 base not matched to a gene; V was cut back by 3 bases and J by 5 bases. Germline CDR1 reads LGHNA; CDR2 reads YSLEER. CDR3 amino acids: CASSQTGNNEQFF. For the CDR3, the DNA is TGCGCCAGCAGCCAGACAGGGAACAATGAGCAGTTCTTC.

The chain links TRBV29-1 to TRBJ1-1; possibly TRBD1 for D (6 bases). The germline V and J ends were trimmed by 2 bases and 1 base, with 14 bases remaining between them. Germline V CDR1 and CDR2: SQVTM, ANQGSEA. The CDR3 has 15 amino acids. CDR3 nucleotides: TGCAGCGTTGAAACAATCTGGGGGGCGAACACTGAAGCTTTCTTT. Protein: CSVETIWGANTEAFF. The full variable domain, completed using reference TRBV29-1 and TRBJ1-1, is SAVISQKPSRDICQRGTSLTIQCQVDSQVTMMFWYRQQPGQSLTLIATANQGSEATYESGFVIDKFPISRPNLTFSTLTVSNMSPEDSSIYLCSVETIWGANTEAFFGQGTRLTVV.

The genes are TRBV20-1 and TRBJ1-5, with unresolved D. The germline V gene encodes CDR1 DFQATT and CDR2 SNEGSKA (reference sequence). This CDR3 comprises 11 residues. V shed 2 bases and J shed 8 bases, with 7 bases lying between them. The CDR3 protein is CSARSGEPQHF. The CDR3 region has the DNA TGCAGTGCTAGAAGCGGCGAGCCCCAGCATTTT.

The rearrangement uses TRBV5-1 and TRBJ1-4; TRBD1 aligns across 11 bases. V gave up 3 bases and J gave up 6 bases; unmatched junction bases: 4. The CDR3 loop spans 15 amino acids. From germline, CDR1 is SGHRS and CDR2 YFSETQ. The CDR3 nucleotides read TGCGCCAGCAGCTGGATGGGACAGGGGGATGAAAAACTGTTTTTT. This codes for CASSWMGQGDEKLFF.

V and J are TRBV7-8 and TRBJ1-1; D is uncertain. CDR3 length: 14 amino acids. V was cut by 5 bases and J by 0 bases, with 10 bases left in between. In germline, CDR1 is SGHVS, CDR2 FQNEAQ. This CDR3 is CASSPIPLNTEAFF. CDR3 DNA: TGTGCCAGCAGCCCCATTCCGCTGAACACTGAAGCTTTCTTT. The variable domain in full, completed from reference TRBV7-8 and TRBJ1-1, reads GAGVSQSPRYKVAKRGQDVALRCDPISGHVSLFWYQQALGQGPEFLTYFQNEAQLDKSGLPSDRFFAERPEGSVSTLKIQRTQQEDSAVYLCASSPIPLNTEAFFGQGTRLTVV.

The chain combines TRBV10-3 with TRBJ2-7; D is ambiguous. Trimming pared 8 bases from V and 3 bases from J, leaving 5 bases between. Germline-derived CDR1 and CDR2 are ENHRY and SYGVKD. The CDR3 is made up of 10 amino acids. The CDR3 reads CAIFYYEQYF. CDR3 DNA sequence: TGTGCCATCTTCTACTACGAGCAGTACTTC.

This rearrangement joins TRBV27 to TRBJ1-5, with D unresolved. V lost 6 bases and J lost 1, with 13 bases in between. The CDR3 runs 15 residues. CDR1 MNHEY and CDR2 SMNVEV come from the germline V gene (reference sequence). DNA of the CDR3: TGTGCCAGCAGCAGTCGGGGTTCGAGCAATCAGCCCCAGCATTTT. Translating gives CASSSRGSSNQPQHF.